The 7 T cell receptor beta chains in this list originate from one sample, sequenced in a study of T cell responses to AZD1222 COVID-19 vaccine. Measured with immunoSEQ multiplex PCR; TCRdb has only the in-frame clones, and not every one. The profile covers around 85,000 clones, with under 90% appearing a single time and approximately 1.4% taken by the ten largest. Here the sequenced sample was peripheral blood, taken 28 days after the second AZD1222 dose. These receptors all come from an adult who received the AZD1222 COVID-19 vaccine.

The chain links TRBV18 to TRBJ2-3; the match to TRBD1 covers 7 bases. V shed 3 bases and J 0 bases; nucleotides not matched to a gene: 9. The CDR3 extends over 17 amino acids. From germline, CDR1 is KGHSH and CDR2 LQKENI. The CDR3 DNA sequence: TGTGCCAGCTCACCCGTCCAAGGGACAGTTAGCACAGATACGCAGTATTTT. This encodes CASSPVQGTVSTDTQYF.

The gene calls are TRBV27 and TRBJ1-2; TRBD1 matches at 10 bases. With V trimmed by 6 bases and J by 6 bases, 10 bases remained unmatched. CDR3 size: 15 residues. In germline, CDR1 is MNHEY, CDR2 SMNVEV (reference sequence). Here the CDR3 DNA reads TGTGCCAGCAGCCGACGACAGGGGGCCCTGGATGGCTACACCTTC. Amino acids: CASSRRQGALDGYTF.

This chain joins TRBV5-5 and TRBJ2-5; no clear D. Trimming cost V 3 bases and J 5 bases, with 17 bases left between them. Germline assignment: CDR1 SGHKS and CDR2 YYEKEE (reference sequence). CDR3 length equals 15 residues. CDR3 sequence (DNA): TGTGCCAGCAGCTCCCAGGCGGCTCCTGGGGAGACCCAGTACTTC. Its translation: CASSSQAAPGETQYF.

V usage is TRBV28 and J usage is TRBJ2-7; tentatively, D is TRBD1 or TRBD2 (5 bases each). There are 13 residues in the CDR3. Germline loops: CDR1 MDHEN, CDR2 SYDVKM. Trimming took off 7 bases at V and 1 base at J, with 11 bases between the two ends. The DNA of the CDR3 is TGTGCCAGCAATCGGGGCAAGTCCTACGAGCAGTACTTC. Its protein is CASNRGKSYEQYF.

The chain links TRBV19 to TRBJ1-5, with D perhaps matching TRBD1 (5 bases). The V end lost 2 bases, the J end lost 7 bases, and 27 bases lay between the germline ends. The germline V gene has CDR1 LNHDA and CDR2 SQIVND (reference sequence). The CDR3 runs to 19 residues. The CDR3 region has the DNA TGTGCCAGTAGTATAACTGGCTTTGGTTTGACAGCGAAAGGGCAGCCCCAGCATTTT. Its protein product is CASSITGFGLTAKGQPQHF.

DNA of the CDR3: TGTGCCAGCAGTTTAGGTCAGTTAAATGGCTACACCTTC. Its protein is CASSLGQLNGYTF. The V call is TRBV12-3 or TRBV12-4, the J call TRBJ1-2; D unclear. V lost 1 base and J 6 bases, leaving 9 bases between the germline ends. This CDR3 region has 13 residues.

The chain carries TRBV10-3 and TRBJ1-1; 10 nucleotides align to TRBD1. Looked up from germline, CDR1 is ENHRY and CDR2 is SYGVKD. The CDR3 is 15 residues long. With 4 bases clipped from V and 3 bases from J, the junction kept 5 bases outside the gene matches. CDR3 DNA sequence: TGTGCCATCAGTGGGGGACAGGGGTGGGACACTGAAGCTTTCTTT. This encodes CAISGGQGWDTEAFF.